These 9 T cell receptor beta chains were all obtained from the same sample, sequenced in a study of blood T cell repertoires in COVID-19. Generated by immunoSEQ multiplex PCR, the TCRdb table keeps only in-frame clones and is missing some. The sample comprises about 280,000 clones, roughly 85% of which are singletons, and less than 3% rests with the top ten. Sequencing input: peripheral blood. These receptor sequences come from a woman younger than 45 with active or convalescent COVID-19.

The V call is TRBV7-9, the J call TRBJ1-6, with TRBD1 identical over 10 bases. Trimming cost V 4 bases and J 9 bases; bases outside gene matches: 6. The CDR3 runs 15 residues. Per the germline V gene, CDR1 is SEHNR and CDR2 is FQNEAQ (reference sequence). The DNA of the CDR3 is TGTGCCAGCAGCTCGGGACAGGGGATAAGTTCACCCCTCCACTTT. Translated, it gives CASSSGQGISSPLHF.

This sequence joins TRBV7-8 and TRBJ1-2, with TRBD1 matching 8 bases. The CDR3 loop spans 17 amino acids. V shed 3 bases, J shed 7 bases, and the junction held 16 bases outside the gene matches. The germline V gene encodes CDR1 SGHVS and CDR2 FQNEAQ. CDR3: CASSLDRVATLMSGYTF. CDR3 DNA: TGTGCCAGCAGCTTGGACAGGGTCGCAACCCTTATGAGTGGCTACACCTTC. Full variable domain (outside the CDR3, taken from reference TRBV7-8 and TRBJ1-2): GAGVSQSPRYKVAKRGQDVALRCDPISGHVSLFWYQQALGQGPEFLTYFQNEAQLDKSGLPSDRFFAERPEGSVSTLKIQRTQQEDSAVYLCASSLDRVATLMSGYTFGSGTRLTVV.

The chain has TRBV5-1 and TRBJ1-1, with TRBD1 matching 10 bases. The CDR3 totals 16 residues. Germline-derived CDR1 and CDR2 are SGHRS and YFSETQ. Trimming at V came to 2 bases and at J to 4 bases, leaving 8 bases not matched to a gene. Here the CDR3 reads CASSFDRGRLGTEAFF. The CDR3 DNA is TGCGCCAGCAGCTTTGACAGGGGGCGGCTCGGCACTGAAGCTTTCTTT. The entire variable domain, with the rest obtained from reference TRBV5-1 and TRBJ1-1, is as follows: KAGVTQTPRYLIKTRGQQVTLSCSPISGHRSVSWYQQTPGQGLQFLFEYFSETQRNKGNFPGRFSGRQFSNSRSEMNVSTLELGDSALYLCASSFDRGRLGTEAFFGQGTRLTVV.

V gene TRBV4-3 combines with J gene TRBJ2-3; 11 bases fit TRBD2. V lost 4 bases, J lost 6 bases, and 18 bases stayed unmatched. This CDR3 spans 19 amino acids. Germline CDR1 and CDR2: LGHNA and YSLEER. CDR3 residues: CASSRAPPGTSGEGDTQYF. The CDR3 bases are TGCGCCAGCAGCCGTGCTCCCCCCGGGACTAGCGGAGAAGGGGATACGCAGTATTTT.

The rearrangement links TRBV12-3 or TRBV12-4 to TRBJ1-2, with D maybe TRBD1 (5 bases). Deletions cut 4 bases from V and 8 bases from J, with 11 bases between. The CDR3 covers 12 residues. The CDR3 protein is CASSSDSWGYTF. The DNA for the CDR3 is TGTGCCAGCAGTTCCGACAGTTGGGGCTACACCTTC.

V is TRBV2 and J is TRBJ1-3; D not resolved. This CDR3 contains 16 residues. V was pared by 6 bases and J by 2 bases, with 17 bases between. CDR1 SNHLY and CDR2 FYNNEI come from the germline V gene. CDR3 nucleotide sequence: TGTGCCAGCAGCTACAAGAACCGGGTCCCTGGAAACACCATATATTTT. Protein sequence: CASSYKNRVPGNTIYF. Full variable domain (missing parts from reference TRBV2 and TRBJ1-3): EPEVTQTPSHQVTQMGQEVILRCVPISNHLYFYWYRQILGQKVEFLVSFYNNEISEKSEIFDDQFSVERPDGSNFTLKIRSTKLEDSAMYFCASSYKNRVPGNTIYFGEGSWLTVV.

J is TRBJ2-5 and V is TRBV7-9, with a tentative D call TRBD2 (7 bases). V dropped 8 bases and J dropped 5 bases, with 21 bases sitting between them. Germline V gene lookup returns CDR1 SEHNR and CDR2 FQNEAQ (reference sequence). This CDR3 has 15 residues. The CDR3 DNA follows: TGTGCCAGCTCTGCTCTGGCGGGGGCCTTGGAGACCCAGTACTTC. Protein sequence: CASSALAGALETQYF.

The chain recombines TRBV7-9 with TRBJ2-3, with 10 positions matching TRBD2. The CDR3 length is 17 residues. CDR1 and CDR2 from the germline V gene are SEHNR and FQNEAQ (reference sequence). V gave up 1 base and J gave up 0 bases; unmatched junction bases: 4. CDR3 sequence (DNA): TGTGCCAGCAGCTTAGTGCTAGCGGGGGTGAGCACAGATACGCAGTATTTT. Residues: CASSLVLAGVSTDTQYF.

This clone was picked up one time. The chain has TRBV5-3 and TRBJ1-3; tentative D call: TRBD1 (6 bases). TRBV5-3 is identified as an open reading frame with a role that is uncertain. The CDR3 consists of 15 residues. Between the trimmed V and J ends, which lost 7 bases and 8 bases, there was a span of 22 bases. For the CDR3, the DNA is TGTGCCAGACTCAACCCAACAGGGCCCGGGGACACCATATATTTT. Protein sequence: CARLNPTGPGDTIYF.